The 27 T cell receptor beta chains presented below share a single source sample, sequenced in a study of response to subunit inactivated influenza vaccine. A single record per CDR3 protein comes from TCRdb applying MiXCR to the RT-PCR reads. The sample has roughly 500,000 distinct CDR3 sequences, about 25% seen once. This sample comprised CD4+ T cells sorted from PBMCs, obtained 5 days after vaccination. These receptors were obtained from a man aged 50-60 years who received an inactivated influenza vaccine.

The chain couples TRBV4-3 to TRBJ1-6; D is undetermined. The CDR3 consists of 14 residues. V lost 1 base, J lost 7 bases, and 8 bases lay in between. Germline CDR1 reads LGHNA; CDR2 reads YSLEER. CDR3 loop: CASSQGQANSPLHF. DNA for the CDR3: TGCGCCAGCAGCCAAGGTCAAGCAAATTCACCCCTCCACTTT.

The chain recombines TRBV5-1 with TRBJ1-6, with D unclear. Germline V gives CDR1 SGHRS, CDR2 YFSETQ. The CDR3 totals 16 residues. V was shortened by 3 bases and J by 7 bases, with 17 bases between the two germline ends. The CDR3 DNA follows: TGCGCCAGCAGCTATTCTCCGGGGTCTCTCAATTCACCCCTCCACTTT. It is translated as CASSYSPGSLNSPLHF.

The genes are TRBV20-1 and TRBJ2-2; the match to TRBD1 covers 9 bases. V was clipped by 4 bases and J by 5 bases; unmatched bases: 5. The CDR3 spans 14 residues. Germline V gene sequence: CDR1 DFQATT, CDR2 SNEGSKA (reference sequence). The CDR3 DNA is TGCAGTGCTAAACAGGGGGCGGAAACCGGGGAGCTGTTTTTT. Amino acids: CSAKQGAETGELFF.

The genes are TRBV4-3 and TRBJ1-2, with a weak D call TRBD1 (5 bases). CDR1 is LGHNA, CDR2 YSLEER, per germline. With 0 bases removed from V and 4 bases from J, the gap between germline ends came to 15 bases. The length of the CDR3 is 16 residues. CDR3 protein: CASSQDTGGRSYGYTF. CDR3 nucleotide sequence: TGCGCCAGCAGCCAAGATACGGGGGGACGTAGCTATGGCTACACCTTC.

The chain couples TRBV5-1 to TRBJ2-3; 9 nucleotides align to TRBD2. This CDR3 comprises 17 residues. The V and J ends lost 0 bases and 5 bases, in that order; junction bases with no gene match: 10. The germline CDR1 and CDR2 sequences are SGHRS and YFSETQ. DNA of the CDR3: TGCGCCAGCAGCTTGGCAGGCGGGGGGGCTTATGGAGATACGCAGTATTTT. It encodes CASSLAGGGAYGDTQYF.

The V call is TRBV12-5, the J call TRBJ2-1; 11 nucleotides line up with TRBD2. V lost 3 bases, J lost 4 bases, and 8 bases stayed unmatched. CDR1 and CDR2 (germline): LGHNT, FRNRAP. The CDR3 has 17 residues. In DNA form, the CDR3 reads TGTGCTAGTGGTTTCTCCACTAGCGGGAGTTCTTACAATGAGCAGTTCTTC. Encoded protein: CASGFSTSGSSYNEQFF.

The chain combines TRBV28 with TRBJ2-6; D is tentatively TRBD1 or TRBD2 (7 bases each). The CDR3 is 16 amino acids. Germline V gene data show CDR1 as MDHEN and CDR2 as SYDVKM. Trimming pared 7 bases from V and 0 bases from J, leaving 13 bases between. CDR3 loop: CASTRGGFSGANVLTF. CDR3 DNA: TGTGCCAGCACCAGGGGGGGTTTCTCTGGGGCCAACGTCCTGACTTTC.

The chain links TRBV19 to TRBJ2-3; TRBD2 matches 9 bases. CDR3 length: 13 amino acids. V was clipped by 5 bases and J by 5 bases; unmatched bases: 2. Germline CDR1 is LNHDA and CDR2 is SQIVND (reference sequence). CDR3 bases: TGTGCCAGTAGTCTGACTAGCGGAGATACGCAGTATTTT. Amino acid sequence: CASSLTSGDTQYF.

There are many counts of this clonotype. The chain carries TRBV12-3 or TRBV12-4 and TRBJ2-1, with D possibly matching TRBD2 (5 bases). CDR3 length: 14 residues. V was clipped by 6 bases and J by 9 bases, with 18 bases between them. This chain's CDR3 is CASSLRTHGGEQFF. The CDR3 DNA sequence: TGTGCCAGCAGCCTAAGGACTCACGGTGGTGAGCAGTTCTTC.

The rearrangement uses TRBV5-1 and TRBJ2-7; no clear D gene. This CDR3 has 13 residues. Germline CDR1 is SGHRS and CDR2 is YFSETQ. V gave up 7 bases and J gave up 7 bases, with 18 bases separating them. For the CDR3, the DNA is TGCGCCAGCGGATCCCCTAGGCAGAGAGAGCAGTACTTC. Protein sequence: CASGSPRQREQYF.

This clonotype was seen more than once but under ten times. The CDR3 nucleotides are TGCGCCAGCAGCCAAGATGTGGCCCCCCCGGGACGGAGTGAAAAACTGTTTTTT. Amino acids: CASSQDVAPPGRSEKLFF. The J gene is TRBJ1-4, the V gene TRBV4-3; maybe TRBD1 (5 bases). There are 18 residues in the CDR3. Germline V gene lookup returns CDR1 LGHNA and CDR2 YSLEER. V was trimmed by 0 bases and J by 7 bases, leaving 21 bases between them.

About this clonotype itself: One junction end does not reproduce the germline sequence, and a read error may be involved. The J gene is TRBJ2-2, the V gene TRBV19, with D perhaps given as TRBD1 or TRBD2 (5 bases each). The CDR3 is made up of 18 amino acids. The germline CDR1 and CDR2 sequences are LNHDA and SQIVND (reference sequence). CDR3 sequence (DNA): TGTGCCAGTAATATAGGTCCCTGGGGGTCTCCGAACACCGGGGAGCTGTTTTTT. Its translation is CASNIGPWGSPNTGELFF.

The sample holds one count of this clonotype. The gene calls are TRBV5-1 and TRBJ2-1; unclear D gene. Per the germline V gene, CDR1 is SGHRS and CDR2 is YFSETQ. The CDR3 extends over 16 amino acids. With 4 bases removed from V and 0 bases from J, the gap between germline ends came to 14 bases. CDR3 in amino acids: CASSGRASNSYNEQFF. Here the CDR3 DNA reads TGCGCCAGCAGCGGCCGGGCCAGCAACTCCTACAATGAGCAGTTCTTC. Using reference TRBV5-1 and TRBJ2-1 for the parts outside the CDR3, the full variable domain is KAGVTQTPRYLIKTRGQQVTLSCSPISGHRSVSWYQQTPGQGLQFLFEYFSETQRNKGNFPGRFSGRQFSNSRSEMNVSTLELGDSALYLCASSGRASNSYNEQFFGPGTRLTVL.

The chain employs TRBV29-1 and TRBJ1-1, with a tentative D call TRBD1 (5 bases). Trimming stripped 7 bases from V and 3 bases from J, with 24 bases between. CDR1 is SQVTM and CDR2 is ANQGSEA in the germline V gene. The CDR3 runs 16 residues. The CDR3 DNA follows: TGCAGCGGGACCGCAGGGTTTCCTACTAGTTACACTGAAGCTTTCTTT. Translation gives CSGTAGFPTSYTEAFF.

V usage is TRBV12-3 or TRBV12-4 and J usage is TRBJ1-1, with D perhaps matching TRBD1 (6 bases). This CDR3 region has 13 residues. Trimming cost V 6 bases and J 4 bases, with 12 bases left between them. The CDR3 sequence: CASSRLQGTEAFF. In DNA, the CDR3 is TGTGCCAGCAGCCGCTTACAGGGCACTGAAGCTTTCTTT.

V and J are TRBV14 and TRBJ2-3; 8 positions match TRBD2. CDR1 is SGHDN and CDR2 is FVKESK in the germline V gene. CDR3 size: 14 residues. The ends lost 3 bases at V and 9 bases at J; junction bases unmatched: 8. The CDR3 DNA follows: TGTGCCAGCAGCCACTATGGACTAGCTGCCACGCAGTATTTT. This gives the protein CASSHYGLAATQYF.

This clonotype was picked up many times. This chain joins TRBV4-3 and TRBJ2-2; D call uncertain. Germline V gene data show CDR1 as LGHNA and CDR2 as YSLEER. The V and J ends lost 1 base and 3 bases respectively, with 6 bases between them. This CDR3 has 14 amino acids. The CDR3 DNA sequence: TGCGCCAGCAGCCAAGCAGCGTACACCGGGGAGCTGTTTTTT. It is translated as CASSQAAYTGELFF.

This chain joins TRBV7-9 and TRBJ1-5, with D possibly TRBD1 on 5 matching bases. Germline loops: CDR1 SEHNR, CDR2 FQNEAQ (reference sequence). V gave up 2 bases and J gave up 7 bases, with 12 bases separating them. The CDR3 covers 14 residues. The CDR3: CASSLQGSEQPQHF. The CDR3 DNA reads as TGTGCCAGCAGCTTACAGGGTTCAGAACAGCCCCAGCATTTT.

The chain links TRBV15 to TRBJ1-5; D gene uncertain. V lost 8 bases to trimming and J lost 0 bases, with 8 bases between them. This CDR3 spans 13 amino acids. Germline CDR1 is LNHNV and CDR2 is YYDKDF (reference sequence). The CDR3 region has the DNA TGTGCCACCGGCGCCCTTAGCAATCAGCCCCAGCATTTT. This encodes CATGALSNQPQHF.

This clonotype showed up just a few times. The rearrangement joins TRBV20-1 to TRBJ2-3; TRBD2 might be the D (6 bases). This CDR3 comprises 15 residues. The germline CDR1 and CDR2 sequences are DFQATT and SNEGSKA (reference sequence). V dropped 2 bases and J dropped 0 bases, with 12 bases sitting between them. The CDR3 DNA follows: TGCAGTGCTAGAACGAACCTAGCGAGCACAGATACGCAGTATTTT. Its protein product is CSARTNLASTDTQYF.

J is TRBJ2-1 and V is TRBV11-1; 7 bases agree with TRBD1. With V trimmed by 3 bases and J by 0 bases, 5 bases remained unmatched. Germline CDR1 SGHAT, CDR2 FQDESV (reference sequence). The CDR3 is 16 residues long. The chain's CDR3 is CASSFQGVSSYNEQFF. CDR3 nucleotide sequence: TGTGCCAGCAGCTTTCAGGGGGTAAGCTCCTACAATGAGCAGTTCTTC.

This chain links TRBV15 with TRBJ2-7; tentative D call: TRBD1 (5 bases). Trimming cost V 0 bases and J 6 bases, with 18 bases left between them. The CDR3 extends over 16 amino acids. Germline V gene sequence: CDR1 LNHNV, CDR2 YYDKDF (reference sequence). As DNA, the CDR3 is TGTGCCACCAGCAGAGATCCCGGACAACGGGCGTCCGAGCAGTACTTC. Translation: CATSRDPGQRASEQYF. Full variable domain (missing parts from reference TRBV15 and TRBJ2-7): DAMVIQNPRYQVTQFGKPVTLSCSQTLNHNVMYWYQQKSSQAPKLLFHYYDKDFNNEADTPDNFQSRRPNTSFCFLDIRSPGLGDTAMYLCATSRDPGQRASEQYFGPGTRLTVT.

CDR3 bases: TGCGCCAGCAGCCCGGATCCCCGCACAGATACGCAGTATTTT. Protein sequence: CASSPDPRTDTQYF. This chain links TRBV5-1 with TRBJ2-3; the D is unclear. From germline, CDR1 is SGHRS and CDR2 YFSETQ. Trimming took off 4 bases at V and 1 base at J, with 10 bases between the two ends. The CDR3 contains 14 residues.

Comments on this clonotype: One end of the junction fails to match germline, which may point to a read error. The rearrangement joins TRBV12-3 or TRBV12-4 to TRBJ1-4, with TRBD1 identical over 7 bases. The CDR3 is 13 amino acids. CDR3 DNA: TGTGCCAGCAGTGCACTCCAGGGGGGATCCGTCACCTTT. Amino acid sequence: CASSALQGGSVTF.

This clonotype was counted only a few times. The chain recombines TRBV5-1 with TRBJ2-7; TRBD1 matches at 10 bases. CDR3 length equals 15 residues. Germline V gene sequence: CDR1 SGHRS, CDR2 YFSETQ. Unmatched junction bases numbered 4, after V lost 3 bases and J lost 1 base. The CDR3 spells CASSWGQGTSYEQYF. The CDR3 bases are TGCGCCAGCAGCTGGGGACAGGGGACTTCCTACGAGCAGTACTTC.

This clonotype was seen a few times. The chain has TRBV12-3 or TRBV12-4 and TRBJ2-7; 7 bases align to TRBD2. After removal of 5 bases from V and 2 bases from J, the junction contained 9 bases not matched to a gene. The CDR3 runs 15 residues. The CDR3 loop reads CASSLSSGNTYEQYF. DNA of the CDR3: TGTGCCAGCAGTCTGAGCAGCGGGAACACCTACGAGCAGTACTTC.

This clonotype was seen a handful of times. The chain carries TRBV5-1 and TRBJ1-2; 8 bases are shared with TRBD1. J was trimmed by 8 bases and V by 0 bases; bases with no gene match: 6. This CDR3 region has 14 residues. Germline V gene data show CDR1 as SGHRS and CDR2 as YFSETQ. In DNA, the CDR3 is TGCGCCAGCAGCTTGGATGGACAGGGACGCGGCTACACCTTC. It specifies CASSLDGQGRGYTF.